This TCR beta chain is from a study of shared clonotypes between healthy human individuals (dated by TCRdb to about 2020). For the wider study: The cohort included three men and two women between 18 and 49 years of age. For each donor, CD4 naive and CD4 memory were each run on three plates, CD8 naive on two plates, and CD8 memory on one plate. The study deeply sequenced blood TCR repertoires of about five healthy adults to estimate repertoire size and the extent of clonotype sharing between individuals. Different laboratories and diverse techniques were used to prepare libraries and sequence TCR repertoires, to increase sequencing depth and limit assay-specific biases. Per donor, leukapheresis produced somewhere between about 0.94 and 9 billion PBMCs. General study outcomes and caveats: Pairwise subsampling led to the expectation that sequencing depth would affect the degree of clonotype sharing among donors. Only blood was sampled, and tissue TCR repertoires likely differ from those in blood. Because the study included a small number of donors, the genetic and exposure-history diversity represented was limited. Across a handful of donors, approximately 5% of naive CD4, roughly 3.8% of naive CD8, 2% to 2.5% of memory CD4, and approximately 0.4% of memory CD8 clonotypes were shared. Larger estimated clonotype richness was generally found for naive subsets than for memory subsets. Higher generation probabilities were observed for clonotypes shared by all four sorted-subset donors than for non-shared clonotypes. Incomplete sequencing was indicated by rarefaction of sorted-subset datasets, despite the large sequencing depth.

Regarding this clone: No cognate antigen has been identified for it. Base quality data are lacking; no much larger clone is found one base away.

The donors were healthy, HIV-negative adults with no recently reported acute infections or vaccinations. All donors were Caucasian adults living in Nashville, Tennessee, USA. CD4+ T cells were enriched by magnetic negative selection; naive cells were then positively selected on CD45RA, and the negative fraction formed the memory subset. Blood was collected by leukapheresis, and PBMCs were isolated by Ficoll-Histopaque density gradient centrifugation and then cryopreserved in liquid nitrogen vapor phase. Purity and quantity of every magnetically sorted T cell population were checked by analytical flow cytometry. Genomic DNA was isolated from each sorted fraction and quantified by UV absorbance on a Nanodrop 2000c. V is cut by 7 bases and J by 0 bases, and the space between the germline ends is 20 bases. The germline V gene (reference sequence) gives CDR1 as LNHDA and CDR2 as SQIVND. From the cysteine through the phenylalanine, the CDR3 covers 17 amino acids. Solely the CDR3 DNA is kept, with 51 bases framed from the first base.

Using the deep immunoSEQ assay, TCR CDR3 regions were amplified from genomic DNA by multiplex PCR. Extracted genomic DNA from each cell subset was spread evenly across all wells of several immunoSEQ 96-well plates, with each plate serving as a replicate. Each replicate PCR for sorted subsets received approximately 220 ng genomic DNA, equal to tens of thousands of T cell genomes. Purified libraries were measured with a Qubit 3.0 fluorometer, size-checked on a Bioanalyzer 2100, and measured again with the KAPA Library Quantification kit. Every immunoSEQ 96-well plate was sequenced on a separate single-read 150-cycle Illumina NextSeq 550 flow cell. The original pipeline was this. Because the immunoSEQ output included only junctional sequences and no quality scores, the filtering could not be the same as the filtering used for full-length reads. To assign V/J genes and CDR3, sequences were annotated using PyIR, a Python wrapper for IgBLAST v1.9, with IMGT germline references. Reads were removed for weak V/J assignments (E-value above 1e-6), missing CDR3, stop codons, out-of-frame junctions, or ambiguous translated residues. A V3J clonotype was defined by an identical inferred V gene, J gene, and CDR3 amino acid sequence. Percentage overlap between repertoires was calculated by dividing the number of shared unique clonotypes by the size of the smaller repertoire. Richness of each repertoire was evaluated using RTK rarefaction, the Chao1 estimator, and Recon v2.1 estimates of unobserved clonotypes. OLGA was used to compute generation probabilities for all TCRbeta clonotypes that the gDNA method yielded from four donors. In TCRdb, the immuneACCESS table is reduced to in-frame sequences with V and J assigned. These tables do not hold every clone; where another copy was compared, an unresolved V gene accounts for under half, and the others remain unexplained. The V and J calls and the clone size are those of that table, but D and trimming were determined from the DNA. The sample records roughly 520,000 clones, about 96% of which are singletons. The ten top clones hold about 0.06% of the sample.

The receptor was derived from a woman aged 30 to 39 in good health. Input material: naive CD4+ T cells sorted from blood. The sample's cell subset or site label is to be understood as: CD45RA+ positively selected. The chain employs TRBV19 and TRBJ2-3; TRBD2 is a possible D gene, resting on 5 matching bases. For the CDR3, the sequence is CASTNRGQSLSTDTQYF. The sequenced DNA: TGTGCCAGTACCAACCGCGGGCAGTCCCTTAGCACAGATACGCAGTATTTT.